The present TCR beta chain was sequenced within a study of T-cell reconstitution after alpha-beta-depleted transplantation in children. Preparing the TCRbeta library involved the use of unique molecular identifiers. TCRdb re-called the PCR reads through MiXCR, storing one row per CDR3 protein. Found here are about 610,000 distinct CDR3 sequences, roughly a tenth of them singletons; the top ten hold less than 4.5%. Only a few counts were recorded for this clonotype. This CDR3 region has 15 residues. Trimming took 3 bases from V and 3 from J, leaving 12 bases between them. In germline, CDR1 is SGDLS, CDR2 YYNGEE.

The rearrangement uses TRBV9 and TRBJ1-4; D uncertain. The material sequenced was PBMCs from the stem cell graft donor, taken from the stem cell graft. The sequence was obtained from a human donor who donated a stem cell graft to a child with acute myeloid leukemia. CDR3 amino acids: CASSALSNPNEKLFF. The CDR3 nucleotides read TGTGCCAGCAGCGCCTTGTCGAACCCTAATGAAAAACTGTTTTTT.